These 13 T cell receptor beta chains were sequenced from one sample in a study of T cells in Graves' hyperthyroidism and ophthalmopathy. Using RNA transcripts as the source, TCR beta CDR3 regions were amplified. First-round RT-PCR targeting the TCR CDR3 was performed with the HTBI primer set. TCRdb itself ran the multiplex PCR reads through MiXCR, one entry per CDR3 protein. The sample records 400,000 to 550,000 distinct CDR3 sequences, 24% being singletons. Sequencing was done on a sample of blood. These receptors all come from a woman in her 30s with Graves' ophthalmopathy.

At least ten counts were recorded for this clonotype. The CDR3 is CATSDRGYQPQHF. CDR3 coding DNA: TGTGCCACCAGCGACAGGGGGTATCAGCCCCAGCATTTT. The chain links TRBV24-1 to TRBJ1-5; 9 nucleotides agree with TRBD1. This CDR3 is 13 amino acids long. In germline, CDR1 is KGHDR, CDR2 SFDVKD. Trimming removed 7 bases from V and 5 bases from J; junction bases left unmatched: 2.

This clonotype was recorded many times. The rearrangement uses TRBV11-1 and TRBJ1-2; 8 bases are a match to TRBD1. With V trimmed by 4 bases and J by 0 bases, 7 bases remained unmatched. The germline CDR1 and CDR2 sequences are SGHAT and FQDESV (reference sequence). The CDR3 covers 16 residues. The chain's CDR3 is CASSSRTGSANYGYTF. The CDR3 DNA reads TGTGCCAGCAGCTCGAGGACAGGGTCAGCTAACTATGGCTACACCTTC. The full variable domain, with the rest looked up from reference TRBV11-1 and TRBJ1-2, is EAEVAQSPRYKITEKSQAVAFWCDPISGHATLYWYRQILGQGPELLVQFQDESVVDDSQLPKDRFSAERLKGVDSTLKIQPAELGDSAMYLCASSSRTGSANYGYTFGSGTRLTVV.

This clonotype was seen only a few times. This sequence joins TRBV7-2 and TRBJ2-3; D possibly corresponds to TRBD2 (6 bases). The CDR3 contains 14 residues. Germline CDR1 SGHTA, CDR2 FQGNSA. V lost 5 bases to trimming and J lost 2 bases, with 11 bases between them. CDR3 sequence (DNA): TGTGCCAGCAGCCCAGGACTAACCACAGATACGCAGTATTTT. Translating gives CASSPGLTTDTQYF. The variable domain in full, with the rest retrieved from reference TRBV7-2 and TRBJ2-3, is GAGVSQSPSNKVTEKGKDVELRCDPISGHTALYWYRQSLGQGLEFLIYFQGNSAPDKSGLPSDRFSAERTGGSVSTLTIQRTQQEDSAVYLCASSPGLTTDTQYFGPGTRLTVL.

J is TRBJ2-7 and V is TRBV12-3 or TRBV12-4; 8 nucleotides align to TRBD2. The CDR3 has 13 residues. Trimming at V came to 3 bases and at J to 5 bases, leaving 3 bases not matched to a gene. The CDR3 DNA reads as TGTGCCAGCAGTTTTGGAGCGGGGGACGAGCAGTACTTC. Translation gives CASSFGAGDEQYF.

The gene calls are TRBV6-4 and TRBJ2-5; D not certain. Trimming removed 5 bases from V and 5 bases from J, with 12 bases in between. The CDR3 covers 13 residues. In germline, CDR1 is MRHNA, CDR2 SNTAGT. The CDR3 is CASSFEGRETQYF. The CDR3 DNA follows: TGTGCCAGCAGTTTCGAAGGGCGGGAGACCCAGTACTTC.

CDR3 in DNA: TGCAGCGTTGAGGACGGGACGGACAACACCGGGGAGCTGTTTTTT. Its translation is CSVEDGTDNTGELFF. This chain uses TRBV29-1 with TRBJ2-2; TRBD1 or TRBD2 may be the D gene (5 bases each). V lost 3 bases to trimming and J lost 2 bases, with 13 bases between them. The CDR3 consists of 15 residues. Germline CDR1 and CDR2: SQVTM and ANQGSEA.

This clonotype was counted at least ten times. The chain employs TRBV6-5 and TRBJ1-2, with TRBD1 identical over 11 bases. CDR3 length: 13 residues. V dropped 7 bases and J dropped 8; count of bases not matched to a gene: 6. Germline CDR1 is MNHEY and CDR2 is SVGAGI. The CDR3 region is CASTQDRGHGYTF. In nucleotides, the CDR3 is TGTGCCAGCACCCAGGACAGGGGGCACGGCTACACCTTC.

This clonotype was picked up many times. This chain joins TRBV6-5 and TRBJ2-5, with D hard to call. CDR3 length equals 14 residues. The germline V and J ends were trimmed by 6 bases and 0 bases, with 11 bases remaining between them. Germline lookup yields CDR1 MNHEY and CDR2 SVGAGI. CDR3 DNA sequence: TGTGCCAGCAGCACCCTCCAAGACCAAGAGACCCAGTACTTC. Translating it yields CASSTLQDQETQYF.

Many counts were recorded for this clonotype. The chain carries TRBV27 and TRBJ2-5, with a possible D match to TRBD1 (5 bases). Trimming pared 5 bases from V and 5 bases from J, leaving 12 bases between. The CDR3 contains 13 residues. Looked up from germline, CDR1 is MNHEY and CDR2 is SMNVEV (reference sequence). The CDR3 DNA follows: TGTGCCAGCAGTATACTTGCAGGGGAGACCCAGTACTTC. Amino acid sequence: CASSILAGETQYF.

This clonotype has ten or more counts. V gene TRBV13 combines with J gene TRBJ2-7, with 8 positions matching TRBD1. With V trimmed by 5 bases and J by 3 bases, 6 bases remained unmatched. Germline V CDR1 and CDR2: PRHDT, FYEKMQ (reference sequence). This CDR3 has 14 amino acids. The CDR3 bases are TGTGCCAGCAGCCTTCTCGACAGGGGCTACGAGCAGTACTTC. It encodes CASSLLDRGYEQYF.

The chain links TRBV28 to TRBJ2-7; maybe TRBD1 (6 bases). V lost 5 bases to trimming and J lost 7 bases, with 15 bases between them. The CDR3 is made up of 13 amino acids. Germline V gene data show CDR1 as MDHEN and CDR2 as SYDVKM. This CDR3 reads CASSLQGKEEQYF. CDR3 nucleotide sequence: TGTGCCAGCAGTCTACAGGGTAAGGAGGAGCAGTACTTC.

This chain joins TRBV5-4 and TRBJ2-7; D is possibly TRBD1 or TRBD2 (6 bases each). Germline loops: CDR1 SGHNT, CDR2 YYREEE (reference sequence). The CDR3 spans 15 residues. Trimming took 0 bases from V and 2 from J, leaving 12 bases between them. The CDR3 sequence is CASSLDRGAAYEQYF. The CDR3 region has the DNA TGTGCCAGCAGCTTGGATAGGGGGGCGGCCTACGAGCAGTACTTC.

This chain joins TRBV27 and TRBJ2-7; possibly TRBD1 or TRBD2 for D (5 bases each). Deletions cut 0 bases from V and 4 bases from J, with 13 bases between. The CDR3 extends over 15 amino acids. Germline V CDR1 and CDR2: MNHEY, SMNVEV (reference sequence). The CDR3 DNA reads as TGTGCCAGCAGTTTATCGAGCCAGGGCGGGTACGAGCAGTACTTC. Translation: CASSLSSQGGYEQYF.